This T cell receptor beta chain originates from a study of blood T cell repertoires in COVID-19. In the original processing: Amplification from reference gene primers served as the basis for estimated nucleated cell counts. Sequencing used immunoSEQ multiplex PCR; TCRdb keeps in-frame clones, though not all of them. The DNA was the basis for D and trimming; V, J and clone size are from that table. The sample gives 80,000 to 100,000 clones, about nine tenths of which show up once; about 1.7% is in the top ten. Source material: peripheral blood. The receptor was derived from a human donor with active COVID-19. The donor label of this sample is uncertain.

Here the CDR3 reads CATRNRGAVTEAFF. CDR3 in DNA: TGTGCCACCCGGAACCGGGGGGCGGTCACTGAAGCTTTCTTT. V gene TRBV6-5 combines with J gene TRBJ1-1, with a weak D call TRBD1 (6 bases). This CDR3 has 14 amino acids. V lost 10 bases, J lost 4 bases, and 19 bases lay in between. CDR1 is MNHEY, CDR2 SVGAGI, per germline.